This T cell receptor (beta chain) was profiled in a study of blood T cells in healthy people across ages. The CDR3 runs 16 residues. Germline CDR1 SNHLY, CDR2 FYNNEI. It was with a sample-barcoded 5' primer and a J-beta primer mix that a second PCR of roughly 7 to 12 cycles was run. TCRdb itself ran the 5' RACE reads through MiXCR, one entry per CDR3 protein. The sample includes some 1,000,000 distinct CDR3 sequences, approximately 25% of them seen just once. Another study also made use of these data, one on T cells of mothers and their children.

This sequence joins TRBV2 and TRBJ2-5, with 7 bases identical to TRBD2. The end of the DNA fits TRBJ2-1 better, so the J call may be wrong. This clonotype originated in a girl aged 2 to 10 in good health. The sequenced sample was blood. As DNA, the CDR3 is TGTGCCAGCAGCCGGTCTGGGGCTAGCGGTTACAATGAGCAGTTCTTC. As protein: CASSRSGASGYNEQFF.